Listed below are T cell receptor beta chains from one sample, sequenced in a study of blood T cell repertoires in COVID-19. TCRdb keeps only in-frame clones here, not all; method: immunoSEQ multiplex PCR. Of more than 95,000 clones in the sample, more than 75% were seen once. Source material: peripheral blood. The receptors originated from a human donor in a cohort sampled during active COVID-19. CDR3s leave out the opening cysteine and the closing phenylalanine or tryptophan. The size entry is marked missing in some rows and otherwise reads once, few, many or a size class.

V,J,size,CDR3
TRBV2,TRBJ2-5,-,ASSPGETQY
TRBV4-3,TRBJ2-1,-,ASSQGDLEFYTRGEQF
TRBV12-3/TRBV12-4,TRBJ2-7,-,ASTIIGSYEQY
TRBV19,TRBJ1-3,-,ASSEVQGRGNTIY
TRBV30,TRBJ2-5,-,AWRASLAGGQETQY
TRBV7-6,TRBJ2-2,-,ASSLGVSGGTNTGELF
TRBV4-1,TRBJ2-1,-,ASSQGGTAYNEQF
TRBV27,TRBJ1-2,-,ASSFGQGVSGYT
TRBV6-5,TRBJ1-2,-,ASSPTGSAGYT
TRBV10-3,TRBJ1-5,-,AISESLGAGNQPQH
TRBV5-1,TRBJ2-3,-,ASRKTSGGALDTQY
TRBV5-1,TRBJ2-7,-,ASSLEGTGGYEQY
TRBV2,TRBJ1-1,-,ASRGKWAGAEAF
TRBV19,TRBJ1-4,many,ASTSLDRGLSNEKLF
TRBV14,TRBJ2-7,-,ASSTRAGTGAEQY
TRBV30,TRBJ1-2,-,AWTGGAGALT
TRBV18,TRBJ1-3,-,ASSSQQGDTIY
TRBV5-1,TRBJ2-1,-,ASSSQGLKREYNEQF
TRBV7-2,TRBJ2-1,few,ASSAGQGLFDEQF
TRBV2,TRBJ1-5,-,ASSAQQGGVQPQH
TRBV4-1,TRBJ2-1,-,ASSKTGTSGGAATYNEQF
TRBV4-3,TRBJ2-3,-,ASSPTSGGTDTQY
TRBV5-5,TRBJ2-3,-,ASSFQQGRDTQY
TRBV6-4,TRBJ1-1,once,ASSLTANTEAF
TRBV10-3,TRBJ2-7,-,AARQGARQY
TRBV7-9,TRBJ1-6,few,ASSLAAGYNSPLH
TRBV19,TRBJ1-1,once,ASSIGRGPGAAF
TRBV4-2,TRBJ2-2,-,ASSQEQNTGELF
TRBV5-1,TRBJ2-5,-,ASSGGQGREETQY